One and the same sample provided the 7 T cell receptor beta chains below, sequenced in a study of yellow fever vaccine responses in identical twins. TCRdb fed the RT-PCR reads into MiXCR, producing one record per CDR3 protein. The sample comprises 15,000 or so distinct CDR3 sequences, roughly 85% of which are singletons, and 1.8% rests with the top ten. The sequences come from T cells from blood (PBMCs), unsorted or a sorted subset (not recorded which), collected before or after yellow fever vaccination (not recorded which). The receptor source for this set is a woman under 30 who received the yellow fever vaccine.

A word on this clonotype: The junction shows a germline mismatch at one end, possibly a read error. The V and J genes are TRBV7-9 and TRBJ2-7; D not resolved. Germline-derived CDR1 and CDR2 are SEHNR and FQNEAQ (reference sequence). The CDR3 is 16 amino acids. CDR3 protein: CASSSSAAAPVIEKYF. The CDR3 bases are TGTGCCAGCAGCTCCTCCGCGGCAGCCCCGGTTATCGAGAAGTACTTC.

The chain has TRBV7-2 and TRBJ2-3, with D unclear. The CDR3 consists of 12 residues. From germline, CDR1 is SGHTA and CDR2 FQGNSA. The V gene lost 5 bases and the J gene lost 9 bases, with 12 bases spanning the gap. CDR3 protein: CASSHFGGTQYF. The CDR3 region has the DNA TGTGCCAGCAGCCATTTCGGCGGCACGCAGTATTTT.

The chain is built from TRBV7-9 and TRBJ2-5; D gene uncertain. Germline values: CDR1 SEHNR, CDR2 FQNEAQ (reference sequence). Trimming pared 5 bases from V and 2 bases from J, leaving 9 bases between. The CDR3 is made up of 13 amino acids. The CDR3 is CASSAADQETQYF. The CDR3 bases are TGTGCCAGCAGCGCGGCTGATCAAGAGACCCAGTACTTC.

The gene calls are TRBV7-9 and TRBJ1-1; TRBD1 might be the D (6 bases). Germline CDR1 reads SEHNR; CDR2 reads FQNEAQ (reference sequence). The germline V and J ends were trimmed by 6 bases and 8 bases, with 13 bases remaining between them. The CDR3 loop spans 12 amino acids. The CDR3 sequence: CASSSQGLEAFF. CDR3 sequence (DNA): TGTGCCAGCAGTTCTCAGGGGCTAGAAGCTTTCTTT.

This chain joins TRBV29-1 and TRBJ2-7; D unresolved. The V end was cut by 2 bases, the J end by 0 bases, with 8 bases between. Germline values: CDR1 SQVTM, CDR2 ANQGSEA. This CDR3 is 13 amino acids long. The CDR3 DNA reads TGCAGCGTTGAACGTCCGGTCTCCTACGAGCAGTACTTC. Protein sequence: CSVERPVSYEQYF.

The V call is TRBV29-1, the J call TRBJ2-5; D is uncertain. This CDR3 has 13 amino acids. Germline-derived CDR1 and CDR2 are SQVTM and ANQGSEA. Trimming left V 3 bases short and J 3 bases short, with 11 bases between. The CDR3 is CSVDGVTKETQYF. DNA for the CDR3: TGCAGCGTTGATGGGGTGACAAAAGAGACCCAGTACTTC.

The CDR3 reads CASSSDRGGPYNEQFF. CDR3 bases: TGTGCCAGCAGCTCCGATAGGGGGGGCCCCTACAATGAGCAGTTCTTC. V usage is TRBV11-2 and J usage is TRBJ2-1; possibly TRBD2 for D (7 bases). V lost 4 bases and J lost 2, with 15 bases in between. The CDR3 contains 16 residues. Germline assignment: CDR1 SGHAT and CDR2 FQNNGV.